This T cell receptor beta chain is drawn from a study of blood T cell repertoires in COVID-19. Study as a whole: There were acute and convalescent COVID-19 samples, and they came from the United States, Italy and Spain. The cDNA or gDNA used as material had been derived from T cells, B-cell-depleted T cells, or PBMCs.

The CDR3 is 16 amino acids. The trim removed 3 bases at V and 0 bases at J, leaving 4 bases unmatched. Germline lookup yields CDR1 LNHDA and CDR2 SQIVND (reference sequence). Methods used by the authors: Counts of nucleated cells, estimated from reference gene primer amplification, were obtained. Some clones are missing from TCRdb's copy, which holds only in-frame ones; the method was immunoSEQ multiplex PCR. D and trimming come from the DNA, and the V and J calls and clone size come from that table. The sample consists of about 340,000 clones, 80% to 90% of them appearing once. Seattle researchers signed up patients amid active infection and tracked them longitudinally.

The clonotype comes from a woman aged 45-59 years with COVID-19, enrolled during active disease. The specimen sequenced was peripheral blood. This chain connects TRBV19 to TRBJ2-3; 9 bases match TRBD1. In DNA, the CDR3 is TGTGCCAGTAGTATTGGACAGGGGCCTAGCACAGATACGCAGTATTTT. Translated: CASSIGQGPSTDTQYF.